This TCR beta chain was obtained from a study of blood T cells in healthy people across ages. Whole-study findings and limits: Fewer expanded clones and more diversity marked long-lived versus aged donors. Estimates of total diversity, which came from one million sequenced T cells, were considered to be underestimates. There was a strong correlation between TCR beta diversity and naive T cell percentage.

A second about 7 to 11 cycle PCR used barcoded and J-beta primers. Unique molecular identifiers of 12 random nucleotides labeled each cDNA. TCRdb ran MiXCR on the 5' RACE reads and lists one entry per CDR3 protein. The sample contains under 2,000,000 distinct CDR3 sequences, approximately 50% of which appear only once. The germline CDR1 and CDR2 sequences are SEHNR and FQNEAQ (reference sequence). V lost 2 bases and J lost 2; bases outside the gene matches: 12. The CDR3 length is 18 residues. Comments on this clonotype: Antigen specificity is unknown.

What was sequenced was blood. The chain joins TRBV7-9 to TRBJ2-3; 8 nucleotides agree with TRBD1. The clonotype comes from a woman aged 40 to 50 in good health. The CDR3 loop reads CASSLSHGDRLYTDTQYF. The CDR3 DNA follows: TGTGCCAGCAGCTTAAGCCATGGGGACAGGCTCTACACAGATACGCAGTATTTT.